Shown below are 20 T cell receptor beta chains from a single sample sequenced in a study of T-cell memory formation after mild COVID-19. TCRdb re-called the 5' RACE reads with MiXCR, one entry per CDR3 protein. The sample has fewer than 40,000 distinct CDR3 sequences; approximately 10% are singletons. Sequenced sample: PBMCs or a T cell subset sorted from them (not recorded which). These receptors were taken from a man between 18 and 29 years old who had mild COVID-19 (a few samples of this study predate the infection). Cell type and time point are not known.

This clonotype was seen repeatedly, ten times or more. The J gene is TRBJ2-2, the V gene TRBV11-1, with D perhaps matching TRBD1 (6 bases). Trimming removed 5 bases at V and 6 bases at J, with 10 bases between. CDR1 SGHAT and CDR2 FQDESV come from the germline V gene (reference sequence). CDR3 length: 13 residues. In DNA form, the CDR3 reads TGTGCCAGCAGCCGTAGGACAGCCGGGGAGCTGTTTTTT. The encoded protein is CASSRRTAGELFF.

This clonotype was found many times. This sequence joins TRBV6-6 and TRBJ1-1; D perhaps matches TRBD1 (5 bases). Germline V CDR1 and CDR2: MNHNY, SVGAGI (reference sequence). CDR3 size: 13 residues. With 5 bases removed from V and 4 bases from J, the gap between germline ends came to 11 bases. Written as DNA, the CDR3 is TGTGCCAGCAGTCCCCAGGGATCCACTGAAGCTTTCTTT. This translates into CASSPQGSTEAFF.

This clonotype was counted ten times or more. The chain employs TRBV7-9 and TRBJ2-3; maybe TRBD1 (5 bases). Germline V gives CDR1 SEHNR, CDR2 FQNEAQ (reference sequence). V was trimmed by 2 bases and J by 4 bases, leaving 10 bases between them. This CDR3 has 14 residues. CDR3 protein: CASSLTLGADTQYF. The CDR3 DNA sequence: TGTGCCAGCAGCTTAACCTTAGGGGCAGATACGCAGTATTTT.

This clonotype was seen at least ten times. The chain recombines TRBV12-3 or TRBV12-4 with TRBJ1-1; no clear D. V lost 3 bases to trimming and J lost 4 bases, with 15 bases between them. This CDR3 contains 15 residues. The CDR3: CASSFLPGTGTEAFF. The CDR3, as DNA: TGTGCCAGCAGTTTTCTACCGGGCACGGGCACTGAAGCTTTCTTT.

At least ten counts were recorded for this clonotype. This chain uses TRBV5-1 with TRBJ2-2; D not certain. This CDR3 comprises 17 residues. The V end was cut by 3 bases, the J end by 2 bases, with 17 bases between. CDR1 and CDR2 from the germline V gene are SGHRS and YFSETQ. The CDR3 DNA reads TGCGCCAGCAGCTCCTCCAGTCTCTTTTCCAACACCGGGGAGCTGTTTTTT. Its protein is CASSSSSLFSNTGELFF.

This clonotype has at least ten counts. The chain has TRBV20-1 and TRBJ2-7; 9 bases line up with TRBD2. CDR1 is DFQATT and CDR2 is SNEGSKA in the germline V gene (reference sequence). J was trimmed by 4 bases and V by 6 bases; bases with no gene match: 10. The CDR3 is 14 amino acids. CDR3 DNA sequence: TGCAGTGCCAGGGGGGCTAGCGGGGTGTACGAGCAGTACGTC. Translating gives CSARGASGVYEQYV.

The rearrangement joins TRBV2 to TRBJ2-3; 16 bases align to TRBD2. This CDR3 is built from 16 residues. From germline, CDR1 is SNHLY and CDR2 FYNNEI. V lost 4 bases to trimming and J lost 6 bases; unmatched junction nucleotides: 4. Written as DNA, the CDR3 is TGTGCCAGCAGTGGAGGGACTAGCGGGGGGGCCGATACGCAGTATTTT. This sequence encodes CASSGGTSGGADTQYF.

This clonotype was recorded at least ten times. This chain links TRBV6-4 with TRBJ2-1; TRBD2 agrees at 7 bases. V lost 3 bases, J lost 9 bases, and 5 bases stayed unmatched. CDR3 length: 13 residues. From germline, CDR1 is MRHNA and CDR2 SNTAGT. The CDR3 DNA follows: TGTGCCAGCAGTGATACTAGCGTTTCTGAGCAGTTCTTC. Translation: CASSDTSVSEQFF.

In its sample, this clonotype was seen many times. The chain has TRBV25-1 and TRBJ1-5; TRBD1 might be the D (6 bases). The V end lost 2 bases, the J end lost 7 bases, and 18 bases lay between the germline ends. Germline V gene sequence: CDR1 MGHDK, CDR2 SYGVNS. The CDR3 has 16 residues. DNA for the CDR3: TGTGCCAGCAGTGAACATGGATGGGGGGGCGACCAGCCCCAGCATTTT. Its translation: CASSEHGWGGDQPQHF.

This clonotype was observed at least ten times. The chain has TRBV5-1 and TRBJ2-3; 7 bases map to TRBD2. Germline lookup yields CDR1 SGHRS and CDR2 YFSETQ. The CDR3 runs to 14 residues. V shed 6 bases and J 2 bases; nucleotides not matched to a gene: 6. As DNA, the CDR3 is TGCGCCAGCAACATGGGGGGGTCCACAGATACGCAGTATTTT. It encodes CASNMGGSTDTQYF.

The chain has TRBV10-3 and TRBJ2-7; 9 bases fit TRBD1. CDR3 length equals 13 residues. The germline gives CDR1 ENHRY, CDR2 SYGVKD. The ends lost 5 bases at V and 5 bases at J; junction bases unmatched: 4. The CDR3 sequence is CAISTGTGNEQYV. Here the CDR3 DNA reads TGTGCCATCAGTACCGGGACAGGGAACGAGCAGTACGTC.

This clonotype came up many times. The rearrangement uses TRBV6-2 or TRBV6-3 and TRBJ1-1; D remains unclear. Trimming stripped 2 bases from V and 0 bases from J, with 10 bases between. Germline CDR1 is MNHEY and CDR2 is SVGEGT. The length of the CDR3 is 15 residues. The CDR3 region is CASSYDEGVNTEAFF. CDR3 sequence (DNA): TGTGCCAGCAGTTACGACGAGGGAGTGAACACTGAAGCTTTCTTT.

This clonotype has a count of ten or more. V is TRBV3-1 and J is TRBJ2-4; 9 bases align to TRBD1. The length of the CDR3 is 14 residues. Per germline, CDR1 LGHDT and CDR2 YNNKEL (reference sequence). With 0 bases clipped from V and 6 bases from J, the junction kept 0 bases outside the gene matches. CDR3 sequence reads: CASSQEGQGNIQYF. The DNA of the CDR3 is TGTGCCAGCAGCCAAGAGGGACAGGGAAACATTCAGTACTTC.

Ten or more counts support this clonotype. The chain combines TRBV3-1 with TRBJ2-3; 11 bases align to TRBD2. The CDR3 totals 14 residues. CDR1 and CDR2 (germline): LGHDT, YNNKEL (reference sequence). V shed 8 bases, J shed 4 bases, and the junction held 5 bases outside the gene matches. The CDR3 loop reads CASALAGVSDTQYF. The DNA of the CDR3 is TGTGCCAGCGCACTAGCGGGGGTATCAGATACGCAGTATTTT.

This clonotype was seen ten or more times. The rearrangement joins TRBV20-1 to TRBJ2-5; 14 nucleotides align to TRBD2. This CDR3 contains 17 residues. CDR1 and CDR2 from the germline V gene are DFQATT and SNEGSKA (reference sequence). The V segment lost 6 bases and the J segment 4 bases; nucleotides outside the gene matches: 13. This CDR3 reads CSAPGLAGAPGRETQYF. In DNA, the CDR3 is TGCAGTGCCCCGGGACTAGCGGGGGCTCCGGGGCGAGAGACCCAGTACTTC.

In its sample, this clonotype was seen many times. The chain links TRBV25-1 to TRBJ2-1; 11 positions agree with TRBD2. The CDR3 consists of 13 residues. V shed 8 bases and J 8 bases; nucleotides not matched to a gene: 5. Germline values: CDR1 MGHDK, CDR2 SYGVNS. The CDR3 loop is CASGLAGGDEQFF. The DNA for the CDR3 is TGTGCCAGCGGACTAGCGGGTGGGGATGAGCAGTTCTTC.

The sample holds many counts of this clonotype. This chain uses TRBV7-2 with TRBJ1-5, with D perhaps matching TRBD1 (5 bases). The length of the CDR3 is 13 residues. The germline gives CDR1 SGHTA, CDR2 FQGNSA. V was trimmed by 6 bases and J by 7 bases, leaving 13 bases between them. CDR3 DNA: TGTGCCAGCAGTTCCCAGGGTGACCAGCCCCAGCATTTT. It yields the protein CASSSQGDQPQHF.

This clonotype was seen repeatedly, ten times or more. This sequence joins TRBV6-5 and TRBJ2-2; D not certain. The CDR3 runs to 17 residues. Germline V lookup: CDR1 MNHEY, CDR2 SVGAGI. The V end was cut by 3 bases, the J end by 4 bases, with 18 bases between. DNA for the CDR3: TGTGCCAGCAGTTATTTTGGGCTCCTAAGAGGCACCGGGGAGCTGTTTTTT. This translates into CASSYFGLLRGTGELFF.

At least ten counts were recorded for this clonotype. The rearrangement uses TRBV4-2 and TRBJ2-3, with TRBD2 identical over 9 bases. CDR1 is LGHNA and CDR2 is YNFKEQ in the germline V gene. J was trimmed by 5 bases and V by 2 bases; bases with no gene match: 8. This CDR3 has 16 amino acids. The CDR3 loop is CASSQSGPSGVDTQYF. In nucleotides, the CDR3 is TGTGCCAGCAGCCAATCAGGACCTAGCGGGGTAGATACGCAGTATTTT.

This clonotype was detected only a few times. V usage is TRBV9 and J usage is TRBJ2-1; D unresolved. This CDR3 spans 13 amino acids. From germline, CDR1 is SGDLS and CDR2 YYNGEE. Trimming cost V 3 bases and J 4 bases, with 8 bases left between them. CDR3 sequence (DNA): TGTGCCAGCAGCGGACGACAATACAATGAGCAGTTCTTC. Protein product: CASSGRQYNEQFF. Based on the CDR3 plus reference TRBV9 and TRBJ2-1, the full variable domain is DSGVTQTPKHLITATGQRVTLRCSPRSGDLSVYWYQQSLDQGLQFLIQYYNGEERAKGNILERFSAQQFPDLHSELNLSSLELGDSALYFCASSGRQYNEQFFGPGTRLTVL.